The rows below give T cell receptor beta chains drawn from one sample of a study of glioma-infiltrating T cells after dendritic cell vaccination. Libraries were prepared by immunoSEQ multiplex PCR; TCRdb keeps only in-frame clonotypes and omits some of them. The sample contains 70,000 to 95,000 clones, over 75% of which appear only once. Sequenced here: blood, sampled after dendritic cell vaccination. Every receptor here comes from a human donor with glioblastoma. CDR3s include the opening cysteine and the closing phenylalanine or tryptophan. A D gene is named only where the DNA matches it firmly. Size is stated for part of the rows, as once, few or many counts, or as a class when the clone is expanded.

V: TRBV9; size: .; J: TRBJ2-7; D: .; DNA: TGTGCCAGCAGCGTAGCAGAGCGGGCCACCTACGAGCAGTACTTC; CDR3: CASSVAERATYEQYF
V: TRBV5-5; size: few; J: TRBJ2-7; D: .; DNA: TGTGCCAGCAGCTTTAGCTTAACCAGCGAGCAGTACTTC; CDR3: CASSFSLTSEQYF
V: TRBV19; size: .; J: TRBJ1-1; D: TRBD1; DNA: TGTGCCACTCAAAGGACAGGGGTGAACACTGAAGCTTTCTTT; CDR3: CATQRTGVNTEAFF
V: TRBV29-1; size: .; J: TRBJ1-4; D: .; DNA: TGCAGCGTTGAAGGGGGGGGTAATGAAAAACTGTTTTTT; CDR3: CSVEGGGNEKLFF
V: TRBV2; size: .; J: TRBJ2-3; D: .; DNA: TGTGCCAGCAGGGGGACGGGGGGCTCAGATACGCAGTATTTT; CDR3: CASRGTGGSDTQYF
V: TRBV18; size: .; J: TRBJ2-5; D: .; DNA: TGTGCCAGCTCCCCTTTCAACAGGGTCGGAGAGACCCAGTACTTC; CDR3: CASSPFNRVGETQYF
V: TRBV19; size: .; J: TRBJ1-5; D: .; DNA: TGTGCCAGTAGTATAGAGGCCAATCAGCCCCAGCATTTT; CDR3: CASSIEANQPQHF
V: TRBV5-1; size: .; J: TRBJ2-1; D: .; DNA: TGCGCCAGCAGCCCCACGGAGGGTCAGGACAATGAGCAGTTCTTC; CDR3: CASSPTEGQDNEQFF
V: TRBV18; size: .; J: TRBJ1-6; D: .; DNA: TGTGCCAGCTCCCTTTCCGGGGTCATTAATTCACCCCTCCACTTT; CDR3: CASSLSGVINSPLHF
V: TRBV4-1; size: .; J: TRBJ2-1; D: TRBD2; DNA: TGCGCCAGCAGCCAAGAAACTAGCGGAGGGGAGCAGTTCTTC; CDR3: CASSQETSGGEQFF
V: TRBV5-1; size: .; J: TRBJ1-1; D: TRBD1; DNA: TGCGCCAGCAGTCAGGGACAGGTTCCTTCTGAAGCTTTCTTT; CDR3: CASSQGQVPSEAFF
V: TRBV19; size: .; J: TRBJ2-1; D: TRBD2; DNA: TGTGCCAGTAGTGAGAGCGGGAGCTCCTACAATGAGCAGTTCTTC; CDR3: CASSESGSSYNEQFF
V: TRBV6-5; size: once; J: TRBJ2-5; D: .; DNA: TGTGCCAGCAGCGGCCAAGAGACCCAGTACTTC; CDR3: CASSGQETQYF
V: TRBV18; size: few; J: TRBJ1-1; D: .; DNA: TGTGCCAGCTCACCACGAGGGAGAAACACTGAAGCTTTCTTT; CDR3: CASSPRGRNTEAFF
V: TRBV13; size: once; J: TRBJ2-3; D: TRBD2; DNA: TGTGCCAGCAGCCTACGCGGACTAGCGGGGGGATACACAGATACGCAGTATTTT; CDR3: CASSLRGLAGGYTDTQYF
V: TRBV5-4; size: .; J: TRBJ1-1; D: .; DNA: TGTGCCAGCAGCTTGGGGGGGCGTCAAACTGAAGCTTTCTTT; CDR3: CASSLGGRQTEAFF
V: TRBV5-1; size: .; J: TRBJ2-7; D: .; DNA: TGCGCCAGCAGCTTGGAGCCGCGGACTAATGAGCAGTACTTC; CDR3: CASSLEPRTNEQYF
V: TRBV29-1; size: .; J: TRBJ1-5; D: .; DNA: TGCAGCGTTGAAGAGGGGGGGGCGGATCAGCCCCAGCATTTT; CDR3: CSVEEGGADQPQHF
V: TRBV4-1; size: .; J: TRBJ2-3; D: TRBD2; DNA: TGCGCCAGCAGCGCCCGCGTGAGCGGGGGGCTAGATACGCAGTATTTT; CDR3: CASSARVSGGLDTQYF
V: TRBV5-1; size: .; J: TRBJ2-5; D: .; DNA: TGCGCCAGCAGCGGGGCCACAGAGACCCAGTACTTC; CDR3: CASSGATETQYF
V: TRBV2; size: .; J: TRBJ2-7; D: .; DNA: TGTGCCAGCAGTGATGCAGGGGATAGCTCCTACGAGCAGTACTTC; CDR3: CASSDAGDSSYEQYF
V: TRBV7-8; size: .; J: TRBJ2-1; D: .; DNA: TGTGCCAGCAGCTTAGGGGTGGGGAGTATGCATGAGCAGTTCTTC; CDR3: CASSLGVGSMHEQFF
V: TRBV10-1; size: .; J: TRBJ2-5; D: TRBD2; DNA: TGCGCCAGCAGTGAACTAGCGGGAGATGGGGAGACCCAGTACTTC; CDR3: CASSELAGDGETQYF
V: TRBV9; size: .; J: TRBJ2-7; D: TRBD2; DNA: TGTGCCAGCAGCTCGGGACTAGTTCCCTCCTACGAGCAGTACTTC; CDR3: CASSSGLVPSYEQYF
V: TRBV11-1; size: .; J: TRBJ2-3; D: TRBD2; DNA: TGTGCCAGCAGCTTGACTAGCGGAACCAGCACAGATACGCAGTATTTT; CDR3: CASSLTSGTSTDTQYF
V: TRBV6-6; size: few; J: TRBJ1-1; D: TRBD1; DNA: TGTGCCAGCAGGGGACAGGCGGGCAGGAACACTGAAGCTTTCTTT; CDR3: CASRGQAGRNTEAFF
V: TRBV29-1; size: .; J: TRBJ2-7; D: .; DNA: TGCAGCGTCAGGGGCGACGAGCAGTACTTC; CDR3: CSVRGDEQYF
V: TRBV11-3; size: .; J: TRBJ2-7; D: .; DNA: TGTGCCAGCAGCCCTAGCGGGACAGGCAGGTACGAGCAGTACTTC; CDR3: CASSPSGTGRYEQYF
V: TRBV6-5; size: .; J: TRBJ1-2; D: TRBD1; DNA: TGTGCCAGCAGTGAGGGACAGGGTCATGGCTACACCTTC; CDR3: CASSEGQGHGYTF
V: TRBV5-6; size: .; J: TRBJ2-5; D: TRBD1; DNA: TGTGCCAGCAGTAAGGACAGGGGGGAGACCCAGTACTTC; CDR3: CASSKDRGETQYF
V: TRBV4-1; size: .; J: TRBJ2-5; D: TRBD2; DNA: TGCGCCAGCAGCCTTGGGACTCCGGGGGGGACCCAGTACTTC; CDR3: CASSLGTPGGTQYF
V: TRBV6-5; size: .; J: TRBJ1-1; D: TRBD1; DNA: TGTGCCAGCAGTTGGACAGGATCTAACACTGAAGCTTTCTTT; CDR3: CASSWTGSNTEAFF
V: TRBV15; size: .; J: TRBJ1-5; D: .; DNA: TGTGCCACCAGCAGCCTGGACGGACTTTATAGCAATCAGCCCCAGCATTTT; CDR3: CATSSLDGLYSNQPQHF
V: TRBV5-4; size: .; J: TRBJ2-5; D: .; DNA: TGTGCCAGCAGCATCCAGGGGATAGAGACCCAGTACTTC; CDR3: CASSIQGIETQYF
V: TRBV5-6; size: .; J: TRBJ2-5; D: .; DNA: TGTGCCAGCAGCCGAGTTCTCGCGGCGCAAGAGACCCAGTACTTC; CDR3: CASSRVLAAQETQYF
V: TRBV7-9; size: .; J: TRBJ2-7; D: .; DNA: TGTGCCAGCAGCTTATACGGTTACGAGCAGTACTTC; CDR3: CASSLYGYEQYF
V: TRBV27; size: .; J: TRBJ1-5; D: .; DNA: TGTGCCAGCAGATCACAGGGTAACGGCAATCAGCCCCAGCATTTT; CDR3: CASRSQGNGNQPQHF
V: TRBV5-1; size: .; J: TRBJ1-2; D: .; DNA: TGCGCCAGCAGCCTAGATCCGATCGATACAGGGCAAGGTTACACCTTC; CDR3: CASSLDPIDTGQGYTF
V: TRBV28; size: .; J: TRBJ2-1; D: TRBD2; DNA: TGTGCCAGCAGTTTAGTAGCGGGAGGGGCCTACAATGAGCAGTTCTTC; CDR3: CASSLVAGGAYNEQFF
V: TRBV19; size: .; J: TRBJ2-1; D: .; DNA: TGTGCCAGTAGCATAGGAGTCAACAATGAGCAGTTCTTC; CDR3: CASSIGVNNEQFF
V: TRBV11-2; size: .; J: TRBJ2-7; D: TRBD1; DNA: TGTGCCAGCAGGCACCCAAGAACCGGGACAGGGCCCTACGAGCAGTACTTC; CDR3: CASRHPRTGTGPYEQYF
V: TRBV5-1; size: once; J: TRBJ2-1; D: TRBD1; DNA: TGCGCCAGCAGCTTACCGACATTAAGGACAGGAAGCTCCTACAATGAGCAGTTCTTC; CDR3: CASSLPTLRTGSSYNEQFF
V: TRBV7-2; size: .; J: TRBJ2-5; D: TRBD1; DNA: TGTGCCAGCAGCTTAACAGGACAGGGGGCTTCGGGGACCCAGTACTTC; CDR3: CASSLTGQGASGTQYF
V: TRBV19; size: .; J: TRBJ1-5; D: .; DNA: TGTGCCAGTAGTACACCACAAGGGGGATTTCACGGCAATCAGCCCCAGCATTTT; CDR3: CASSTPQGGFHGNQPQHF
V: TRBV7-3; size: .; J: TRBJ1-1; D: .; DNA: TGTGCCAGCAGCCTTGACACAGGGAACACTGAAGCTTTCTTT; CDR3: CASSLDTGNTEAFF
V: TRBV6-6; size: .; J: TRBJ2-3; D: TRBD1; DNA: TGTGCCAGCAGTTACGGGACAGGGGGCGCAGATACGCAGTATTTT; CDR3: CASSYGTGGADTQYF
V: TRBV6-5; size: .; J: TRBJ2-5; D: .; DNA: TGTGCCAGCAGGGCTCATTTAATGGAGACCCAGTACTTC; CDR3: CASRAHLMETQYF
V: TRBV11-2; size: .; J: TRBJ1-6; D: TRBD1; DNA: TGTGCCAGCAGCTTAGGCGGGACAGCAAATTCACCCCTCCACTTT; CDR3: CASSLGGTANSPLHF
V: TRBV4-1; size: .; J: TRBJ2-1; D: TRBD1; DNA: TGCGCCAGCAGACCCTGGAGAGGGGGCAGCGACAATGAGCAGTTCTTC; CDR3: CASRPWRGGSDNEQFF
V: TRBV4-1; size: .; J: TRBJ1-5; D: .; DNA: TGCGCCAGCAGCCAAGAGGCCCTACAGGGCGTTTATAGCAATCAGCCCCAGCATTTT; CDR3: CASSQEALQGVYSNQPQHF
V: TRBV27; size: .; J: TRBJ1-4; D: TRBD1; DNA: TGTGCCAGCAGTCGGACAGGATATAATGAAAAACTGTTTTTT; CDR3: CASSRTGYNEKLFF
V: TRBV6-5; size: .; J: TRBJ1-1; D: TRBD1; DNA: TGTGCCAGCAGTAGGACAGGGGGAACTGAAGCTTTCTTT; CDR3: CASSRTGGTEAFF
V: TRBV5-1; size: .; J: TRBJ1-4; D: TRBD1; DNA: TGCGCCAGCAGTCCGACAGGGTCTAATGAAAAACTGTTTTTT; CDR3: CASSPTGSNEKLFF